This TCR beta chain was sequenced during a study of cytomegalovirus exposure and HLA in healthy donors. On the study more broadly: Tens of millions of unique TCRs, all from HLA-typed donors, were included in an early release of the data. Among the approximately 400 donors who were genotyped, approximately 83% fell in the genetic ancestry cluster that is associated with self-reported Caucasian donors.

The study ran its PCR with 60 Vbeta and 13 Jbeta primers. Method: immunoSEQ multiplex PCR; TCRdb's copy keeps in-frame clones and lacks some. Of 150,000 to 200,000 clones in the sample, over 65% were seen once. In germline, CDR1 is SGHDT, CDR2 YYEEEE. This CDR3 is built from 17 residues. Trimming cost V 3 bases and J 0 bases, with 15 bases left between them. General study points: Researchers counted roughly 150 TCR beta chains as cytomegalovirus-associated.

Of note for this clone: What it binds is unknown.

Sequenced material: PBMCs. The sequence came from a woman under 40 in good health and CMV-seronegative. The chain combines TRBV5-6 with TRBJ1-4; D might be TRBD1 (5 bases). Here the CDR3 DNA reads TGTGCCAGCAGCTCCAAGGGGAAGGGCGCAACTAATGAAAAACTGTTTTTT. It yields the protein CASSSKGKGATNEKLFF.